This T cell receptor (beta chain) originates from a study of human T cells and chemical hapten exposure. The V gene lost 10 bases and the J gene lost 2 bases, with 18 bases spanning the gap. The CDR3 consists of 15 residues. Germline loops: CDR1 MDHEN, CDR2 SYDVKM. MiXCR, run by TCRdb on the RACE reads, gives a single entry per CDR3 protein. The sample records some 49,000 distinct CDR3 sequences, roughly 10% being singletons. Time point indicated: pre-sensitization, week 0. Sample treatment: therapeutic diphenylcyclopropenone sensitization with weekly scalp DPC. Someone pulled total RNA out of unfractionated whole blood. Prior to each patch test being applied, blood was drawn.

The sequence came from a woman aged 30 to 39 with alopecia areata. Some clones in this sample may be carry-over from other donors' samples. J is TRBJ1-5 and V is TRBV28, with D possibly matching TRBD1 (5 bases). This specimen was whole blood, taken in connection with sensitization to the hapten diphenylcyclopropenone (DPC). CDR3 region: CATLLAGRGNQPQHF. CDR3 DNA: TGTGCCACCCTGTTGGCAGGGCGAGGCAATCAGCCCCAGCATTTT.